The 20 T cell receptor beta chains below come from one sample, sequenced in a study of cytomegalovirus exposure and HLA in healthy donors. PCR used 60 Vbeta primers and 13 Jbeta primers. Assay used: immunoSEQ multiplex PCR; TCRdb lists only in-frame clones, some missing. There are more than 110,000 clones in the sample; roughly 82% occur only once, and roughly 7.3% lies in the top ten. Input material: PBMCs. The origin of the receptors is a man aged 25 to 45 in good health and CMV-seronegative.

This clone was picked up a small number of times. CDR3 nucleotide sequence: TGTGCCATCACCGACGGACAGGGGGGTGAGCAGTACTTC. Translation gives CAITDGQGGEQYF. The chain is built from TRBV10-3 and TRBJ2-7; 10 nucleotides match TRBD1. Germline-derived CDR1 and CDR2 are ENHRY and SYGVKD. The CDR3 runs 13 residues. V was clipped by 7 bases and J by 7 bases; unmatched bases: 7.

The sample holds many counts of this clone. This chain uses TRBV7-2 with TRBJ2-7; TRBD2 matches 9 bases. This CDR3 has 15 residues. The germline CDR1 and CDR2 sequences are SGHTA and FQGNSA. Trimming at V came to 5 bases and at J to 1 base, leaving 6 bases not matched to a gene. The CDR3: CASSRTAGGSYEQYF. In DNA form, the CDR3 reads TGTGCCAGCAGCCGGACAGCGGGAGGTTCCTACGAGCAGTACTTC.

This clone was seen a single time. The V and J genes are TRBV2 and TRBJ2-7; 7 nucleotides align to TRBD2. V shed 9 bases, J shed 4 bases, and the junction held 18 bases outside the gene matches. Germline V CDR1 and CDR2: SNHLY, FYNNEI. CDR3 length: 16 residues. The CDR3, as DNA: TGTGCCAGACAAGGCCGTAGCGGGTCGTCTTCATACGAGCAGTACTTC. Translation gives CARQGRSGSSSYEQYF.

This clone was detected only a few times. The V call is TRBV4-1, the J call TRBJ1-2; D ambiguous. The germline V and J ends were trimmed by 2 bases and 3 bases, with 4 bases remaining between them. CDR3 size: 12 residues. Germline lookup yields CDR1 MGHRA and CDR2 YSYEKL. CDR3 in DNA: TGCGCCAGCAGCCAACCGGACTATGGCTACACCTTC. As protein: CASSQPDYGYTF.

V is TRBV5-4 and J is TRBJ1-6, with D possibly matching TRBD1 (6 bases). Trimming pared 0 bases from V and 6 bases from J, leaving 10 bases between. The CDR3 loop spans 15 amino acids. The germline gives CDR1 SGHNT, CDR2 YYREEE (reference sequence). The CDR3, as DNA: TGTGCCAGCAGCTTGGGCAGGGGCGGTAATTCACCCCTCCACTTT. This sequence encodes CASSLGRGGNSPLHF.

This chain joins TRBV29-1 and TRBJ2-5, with TRBD1 matching 7 bases. CDR1 SQVTM and CDR2 ANQGSEA come from the germline V gene. The CDR3 contains 13 residues. V dropped 8 bases and J dropped 3; count of bases not matched to a gene: 9. The DNA for the CDR3 is TGCAGCTACGAGGGGGCGGAGGAAGAGACCCAGTACTTC. Protein sequence: CSYEGAEEETQYF.

This rearrangement joins TRBV5-1 to TRBJ1-5, with 7 positions matching TRBD1. There are 15 residues in the CDR3. CDR1 SGHRS and CDR2 YFSETQ come from the germline V gene. V trimming: 4 bases; J trimming: 5 bases; junction bases outside the gene matches: 9. The CDR3 DNA is TGCGCCAGCAGCCCGTCCGACAGGGCTGATCAGCCCCAGCATTTT. This translates into CASSPSDRADQPQHF.

This rearrangement joins TRBV6-5 to TRBJ2-7, with 8 nucleotides matching TRBD2. Losses at the gene ends were 4 bases for V and 5 bases for J; bases not matched to a gene: 7. Germline V lookup: CDR1 MNHEY, CDR2 SVGAGI. This CDR3 comprises 14 residues. CDR3 in amino acids: CASSFKREPDEQYF. The CDR3 coding sequence is TGTGCCAGCAGTTTCAAGCGGGAGCCCGACGAGCAGTACTTC.

V gene TRBV27 combines with J gene TRBJ2-7, with 11 nucleotides matching TRBD2. J was trimmed by 7 bases and V by 2 bases; bases with no gene match: 7. Germline lookup yields CDR1 MNHEY and CDR2 SMNVEV (reference sequence). The CDR3 extends over 15 amino acids. The CDR3 region is CASSLLAGGSQEQYF. DNA for the CDR3: TGTGCCAGCAGTTTACTAGCGGGAGGTTCTCAAGAGCAGTACTTC.

The chain recombines TRBV27 with TRBJ2-5; maybe TRBD1 (6 bases). The CDR3 runs 14 residues. Trimming pared 4 bases from V and 5 bases from J, leaving 14 bases between. In germline, CDR1 is MNHEY, CDR2 SMNVEV (reference sequence). As DNA, the CDR3 is TGTGCCAGCAGTTACAGGGCCGGGATGGAGACCCAGTACTTC. It encodes CASSYRAGMETQYF.

V gene TRBV5-1 combines with J gene TRBJ2-5, with D perhaps TRBD1 (5 bases). CDR3 length: 15 residues. V was clipped by 4 bases and J by 5 bases, with 18 bases between them. Germline V gene lookup returns CDR1 SGHRS and CDR2 YFSETQ. The CDR3 nucleotides read TGCGCCAGCAGCCAACGGACCCAGGGTGGGGAGACCCAGTACTTC. Translating gives CASSQRTQGGETQYF. Variable domain in full (rest from reference TRBV5-1 and TRBJ2-5): KAGVTQTPRYLIKTRGQQVTLSCSPISGHRSVSWYQQTPGQGLQFLFEYFSETQRNKGNFPGRFSGRQFSNSRSEMNVSTLELGDSALYLCASSQRTQGGETQYFGPGTRLLVL.

The V call is TRBV5-1, the J call TRBJ2-3; 11 nucleotides match TRBD1. The length of the CDR3 is 18 residues. Germline V gives CDR1 SGHRS, CDR2 YFSETQ. The V gene end was trimmed by 3 bases and the J gene end by 0 bases; junction bases not matched to a gene: 9. As DNA, the CDR3 is TGCGCCAGCAGCTATGGACAGGGGGCTTATTCTAGCACAGATACGCAGTATTTT. Its translation: CASSYGQGAYSSTDTQYF.

This chain connects TRBV4-1 to TRBJ2-3; D gene ambiguous. The V end lost 0 bases, the J end lost 5 bases, and 6 bases lay between the germline ends. The CDR3 covers 13 residues. Germline V gives CDR1 MGHRA, CDR2 YSYEKL. CDR3 amino acids: CASSQEAQDTQYF. CDR3 nucleotides: TGCGCCAGCAGCCAAGAAGCCCAAGATACGCAGTATTTT.

V is TRBV25-1 and J is TRBJ2-5; TRBD1 aligns across 10 bases. TRBJ2-7 matches the DNA end more closely, so the J call is doubtful. Germline CDR1 and CDR2: MGHDK and SYGVNS. CDR3 length equals 16 residues. As DNA, the CDR3 is TGTGCCAGCAGTGAAGGAAGACAGGGGGCACTCTACGAGCAGTACTTC. Protein: CASSEGRQGALYEQYF.

The chain joins TRBV7-9 to TRBJ1-5; D gene ambiguous. V was pared by 5 bases and J by 2 bases, with 16 bases between. The CDR3 is 16 amino acids. Germline V gene data show CDR1 as SEHNR and CDR2 as FQNEAQ (reference sequence). The CDR3 reads CASSIFAKGGNQPQHF. DNA for the CDR3: TGTGCCAGCAGCATCTTTGCCAAGGGAGGCAATCAGCCCCAGCATTTT.

CDR3 DNA sequence: TGTGCCAGCAGCTTGCGAGAGACCCAGTACTTC. It yields the protein CASSLRETQYF. The V and J genes are TRBV5-6 and TRBJ2-5; D ambiguous. This CDR3 has 11 residues. V lost 1 base to trimming and J lost 4 bases, with 2 bases between them. Germline V gene sequence: CDR1 SGHDT, CDR2 YYEEEE.

The chain recombines TRBV4-1 with TRBJ2-7; 13 bases map to TRBD2. The V gene's germline CDR1 is MGHRA and CDR2 YSYEKL. After removal of 0 bases from V and 7 bases from J, the junction contained 3 bases not matched to a gene. The CDR3 consists of 15 residues. CDR3 loop: CASSQELAGGREQYF. The CDR3 DNA follows: TGCGCCAGCAGCCAAGAACTAGCGGGGGGGAGGGAGCAGTACTTC.

The chain is built from TRBV7-6 and TRBJ1-1; possible D gene TRBD1, 5 bases. Trimming left V 1 base short and J 11 bases short, with 11 bases between. The CDR3 has 12 residues. Germline V gives CDR1 SGHVS, CDR2 FNYEAQ. The CDR3 loop is CASSLDDRGAFF. The CDR3 nucleotides are TGTGCCAGCAGCTTAGATGATCGGGGGGCTTTCTTT.

This chain links TRBV10-3 with TRBJ2-7; D gene ambiguous. Germline CDR1 and CDR2: ENHRY and SYGVKD. The germline V and J ends were trimmed by 4 bases and 4 bases, with 20 bases remaining between them. The CDR3 totals 16 residues. CDR3 sequence (DNA): TGTGCCATCAGTGTTTTCAAGCAGAAGGCGGCATACGAGCAGTACTTC. This gives the protein CAISVFKQKAAYEQYF.

The rearrangement links TRBV7-2 to TRBJ2-2, with D possibly TRBD1 on 6 matching bases. The CDR3 contains 14 residues. Germline-derived CDR1 and CDR2 are SGHTA and FQGNSA. Trimming stripped 3 bases from V and 2 bases from J, with 7 bases between. The CDR3 region is CASSLDSNTGELFF. DNA for the CDR3: TGTGCCAGCAGCTTGGACAGCAACACCGGGGAGCTGTTTTTT.